This T cell receptor beta chain came from a study of blood T cell repertoires in COVID-19. Germline V lookup: CDR1 MNHEY, CDR2 SVGAGI. Deletions cut 8 bases from V and 3 bases from J, with 11 bases between. This CDR3 is built from 13 residues. Repertoires were generated with immunoSEQ multiplex PCR, while TCRdb's copy carries only in-frame clones and drops some. The sample shows 20,000 to 25,000 clones, 73% of them seen only once. What was sequenced was peripheral blood. The clonotype originates from a human donor in a cohort sampled during active or convalescent COVID-19. The chain uses TRBV6-5 and TRBJ1-5, with a weak D call TRBD1 (6 bases). The CDR3 DNA sequence: TGTGCCAGCGTCGGGACAAACAATCAGCCCCAGCATTTT. Translated, it gives CASVGTNNQPQHF.